Listed here are 27 T cell receptor beta chains from one sample, sequenced in a study of Graves' ophthalmopathy and Graves' hyperthyroidism. Amplification of TCR beta CDR3 regions used RNA transcripts. The first-round RT-PCR employed HTBI primers together with the Qiagen OneStep RT-PCR kit. A multiplex PCR was then performed as the second round. Using its own MiXCR run on the multiplex PCR reads, TCRdb lists one record per CDR3 protein. Here the sample spans over a million distinct CDR3 sequences, 35% to 40% being singletons. The sequencing sample was made of peripheral blood or thyroid tissue (not recorded which). These receptors came from an adult man with Graves' hyperthyroidism.

This clonotype occurred a few times. The chain is built from TRBV9 and TRBJ1-1; perhaps TRBD1 as D (6 bases). V was cut by 1 base and J by 1 base, with 8 bases left in between. CDR1 and CDR2 (germline): SGDLS, YYNGEE. This CDR3 is built from 14 residues. Here the CDR3 reads CASSVTGRNTEAFF. The CDR3 nucleotides are TGTGCCAGCAGCGTAACAGGGCGGAACACTGAAGCTTTCTTT. The variable domain in full, with the rest retrieved from reference TRBV9 and TRBJ1-1, is DSGVTQTPKHLITATGQRVTLRCSPRSGDLSVYWYQQSLDQGLQFLIQYYNGEERAKGNILERFSAQQFPDLHSELNLSSLELGDSALYFCASSVTGRNTEAFFGQGTRLTVV.

This clonotype was counted ten times or more. The chain recombines TRBV14 with TRBJ2-2, with D perhaps TRBD1 (6 bases). CDR1 and CDR2 (germline): SGHDN, FVKESK. The CDR3 loop spans 18 amino acids. V lost 0 bases to trimming and J lost 3 bases, with 17 bases between them. The chain's CDR3 is CASSQEAYRVVDTGELFF. The CDR3 DNA reads TGTGCCAGCAGCCAAGAGGCGTACAGGGTCGTTGACACCGGGGAGCTGTTTTTT. Variable domain in full (rest from reference TRBV14 and TRBJ2-2): EAGVTQFPSHSVIEKGQTVTLRCDPISGHDNLYWYRRVMGKEIKFLLHFVKESKQDESGMPNNRFLAERTGGTYSTLKVQPAELEDSGVYFCASSQEAYRVVDTGELFFGEGSRLTVL.

This clonotype appeared many times. This rearrangement joins TRBV10-3 to TRBJ1-4; D not resolved. The germline gives CDR1 ENHRY, CDR2 SYGVKD. Trimming removed 0 bases at V and 8 bases at J, with 7 bases between. The CDR3 extends over 13 amino acids. The chain's CDR3 is CAISESRGEKLFF. In DNA, the CDR3 is TGTGCCATCAGTGAGTCTCGGGGAGAAAAACTGTTTTTT.

The table lists this clonotype with many counts. The chain has TRBV3-1 and TRBJ1-6; a possible D gene is TRBD1 (6 bases). Trimming took off 1 base at V and 4 bases at J, with 8 bases between the two ends. Germline V CDR1 and CDR2: LGHDT, YNNKEL (reference sequence). CDR3 length equals 15 residues. CDR3 DNA sequence: TGTGCCAGCAGCCAAGCCAGGGGTTATAATTCACCCCTCCACTTT. Translation: CASSQARGYNSPLHF.

V and J are TRBV11-2 and TRBJ2-5; D unclear. Trimming took 5 bases from V and 5 from J, leaving 15 bases between them. The CDR3 has 14 amino acids. Germline CDR1 SGHAT, CDR2 FQNNGV. The CDR3 reads CASSGALGLETQYF. In DNA, the CDR3 is TGTGCCAGCAGCGGCGCTTTGGGGTTGGAGACCCAGTACTTC.

This clonotype was found a few times. This chain connects TRBV4-2 to TRBJ2-2; D is unresolved. Trimming stripped 4 bases from V and 3 bases from J, with 9 bases between. The CDR3 totals 14 residues. Per germline, CDR1 LGHNA and CDR2 YNFKEQ. The CDR3: CASSRFSDTGELFF. Written as DNA, the CDR3 is TGTGCCAGCAGCCGTTTTTCGGACACCGGGGAGCTGTTTTTT.

V gene TRBV10-3 combines with J gene TRBJ1-1; tentatively, D is TRBD1 (6 bases). The CDR3 runs 14 residues. Trimming took 6 bases from V and 1 from J, leaving 12 bases between them. Germline V gene data show CDR1 as ENHRY and CDR2 as SYGVKD. The DNA of the CDR3 is TGTGCCATCAGCCAGGGGCAGGGGAACACTGAAGCTTTCTTT. Encoded protein: CAISQGQGNTEAFF.

The CDR3 loop reads CASSPNRGTDTQYF. The CDR3, as DNA: TGTGCCAGCAGCCCCAATCGTGGAACAGATACGCAGTATTTT. The chain links TRBV12-3 or TRBV12-4 to TRBJ2-3; no reliable D call. The CDR3 consists of 14 residues. Trimming pared 6 bases from V and 3 bases from J, leaving 13 bases between.

This clonotype was observed once. This sequence joins TRBV5-1 and TRBJ1-1; D gene ambiguous. This CDR3 contains 15 residues. From germline, CDR1 is SGHRS and CDR2 YFSETQ. Trimming cost V 0 bases and J 1 base, with 10 bases left between them. CDR3 residues: CASSLGTLRNTEAFF. In DNA form, the CDR3 reads TGCGCCAGCAGCTTGGGGACCCTTAGGAACACTGAAGCTTTCTTT.

This clonotype was counted a few times. The rearrangement links TRBV10-3 to TRBJ1-1, with 7 bases lining up with TRBD1. The trim removed 10 bases at V and 0 bases at J, leaving 14 bases unmatched. This CDR3 comprises 16 residues. CDR1 is ENHRY and CDR2 is SYGVKD in the germline V gene. In DNA, the CDR3 is TGTGCCAGCAGGAGAACAGGGGATCGGATGAACACTGAAGCTTTCTTT. Protein: CASRRTGDRMNTEAFF.

J is TRBJ1-4 and V is TRBV29-1; tentatively, D is TRBD1 (5 bases). The V gene's germline CDR1 is SQVTM and CDR2 ANQGSEA. The CDR3 consists of 13 residues. The V gene lost 7 bases and the J gene lost 7 bases, with 16 bases spanning the gap. The CDR3 loop reads CSAHTRGTEKLFF. The CDR3, as DNA: TGCAGCGCCCATACGCGGGGGACTGAAAAACTGTTTTTT.

The CDR3 sequence: CASSPLGATRNQPQHF. The CDR3 nucleotides are TGTGCCAGCAGCCCCCTCGGGGCGACGCGCAATCAGCCCCAGCATTTT. J is TRBJ1-5 and V is TRBV7-9; the D gene is possibly TRBD1 (5 bases). The CDR3 sequence is 16 residues long. Germline V CDR1 and CDR2: SEHNR, FQNEAQ (reference sequence). Trimming took off 5 bases at V and 2 bases at J, with 16 bases between the two ends.

In its sample, this clonotype was seen many times. The V call is TRBV20-1, the J call TRBJ1-1; D call uncertain. The CDR3 sequence is 13 residues long. Germline-derived CDR1 and CDR2 are DFQATT and SNEGSKA (reference sequence). Trimming removed 3 bases at V and 7 bases at J, with 15 bases between. In DNA, the CDR3 is TGCAGTGCTAGTGGTAGAGGGTCTAATGAAGCTTTCTTT. It encodes CSASGRGSNEAFF.

The table lists this clonotype with a count of one. CDR3 nucleotide sequence: TGCAGCGTTGATTTGGGGTACGAGCAGTTCTTC. It specifies CSVDLGYEQFF. The V gene is TRBV29-1, the J gene TRBJ2-7; D unclear. The DNA end is a closer match to TRBJ2-1, so the J assignment may be wrong. Germline V gives CDR1 SQVTM, CDR2 ANQGSEA. The CDR3 totals 11 residues.

This clonotype was detected ten times or more. The chain links TRBV12-3 or TRBV12-4 to TRBJ2-7; D tentatively reads TRBD1 or TRBD2 (5 bases each). Trimming pared 4 bases from V and 2 bases from J, leaving 15 bases between. The CDR3 length is 15 residues. The CDR3 is CASSSGTQGAYEQYF. CDR3 nucleotide sequence: TGTGCCAGCAGTTCCGGGACGCAGGGAGCCTACGAGCAGTACTTC.

Concerning this clonotype itself: With a much larger clone just one base away, this may be a read error. The chain links TRBV10-3 to TRBJ1-6; D is unclear. Trimming left V 5 bases short and J 14 bases short, with 13 bases between. CDR1 is ENHRY and CDR2 is SYGVKD in the germline V gene. The CDR3 is 12 amino acids. The CDR3 sequence: CAISYSSSALHF. The CDR3 nucleotides read TGTGCCATCAGTTACAGTTCCTCAGCCCTCCACTTT.

The rearrangement joins TRBV12-3 or TRBV12-4 to TRBJ2-7; 9 nucleotides match TRBD2. This CDR3 has 14 amino acids. V shed 7 bases and J 0 bases; nucleotides not matched to a gene: 4. CDR3 sequence (DNA): TGTGCCAGCAAAAATAGCGGGAGCTCCTACGAGCAGTACTTC. It yields the protein CASKNSGSSYEQYF.

The rearrangement joins TRBV10-3 to TRBJ1-5; TRBD1 is a possible D gene (5 bases). The CDR3 runs to 15 residues. Per germline, CDR1 ENHRY and CDR2 SYGVKD. Trimming shortened V by 10 bases and J by 3 bases, and 19 bases separated the two germline ends. The CDR3 protein is CASSLTGRVNQPQHF. CDR3 coding DNA: TGTGCCAGCTCACTCACGGGCAGGGTCAATCAGCCCCAGCATTTT.

The rearrangement uses TRBV12-3 or TRBV12-4 and TRBJ2-7; tentatively, D is TRBD2 (6 bases). The CDR3 has 14 residues. The V end was cut by 1 base, the J end by 6 bases, with 13 bases between. The CDR3: CASSLGGVLGEQYF. CDR3 DNA sequence: TGTGCCAGCAGTTTAGGCGGGGTATTGGGCGAGCAGTACTTC.

The chain recombines TRBV30 with TRBJ1-1; D not resolved. Germline loops: CDR1 GTSNPN, CDR2 SVGIG (reference sequence). This CDR3 is 13 amino acids long. Trimming left V 0 bases short and J 2 bases short, with 7 bases between. CDR3 coding DNA: TGTGCCTGGAGTGTGGGGTTTAACACTGAAGCTTTCTTT. The encoded protein is CAWSVGFNTEAFF.

The chain employs TRBV15 and TRBJ1-3; D ambiguous. V was trimmed by 9 bases and J by 3 bases, leaving 12 bases between them. The V gene's germline CDR1 is LNHNV and CDR2 YYDKDF (reference sequence). This CDR3 contains 13 residues. The CDR3, as DNA: TGTGCCACAGCGGTCCTACGTGGAAACACCATATATTTT. Translation gives CATAVLRGNTIYF. The full variable domain, in which reference TRBV15 and TRBJ1-3 provide the parts outside the CDR3, is DAMVIQNPRYQVTQFGKPVTLSCSQTLNHNVMYWYQQKSSQAPKLLFHYYDKDFNNEADTPDNFQSRRPNTSFCFLDIRSPGLGDTAMYLCATAVLRGNTIYFGEGSWLTVV.

Note on this clonotype: Since a much larger clone is just one base distant, this may be a read error. The final CDR3 position lacks the conserved phenylalanine or tryptophan, pointing to a likely read error. The genes are TRBV20-1 and TRBJ2-7; 15 bases line up with TRBD2. Losses at the gene ends were 3 bases for V and 3 bases for J; bases not matched to a gene: 0. The CDR3 loop spans 14 amino acids. The V gene's germline CDR1 is DFQATT and CDR2 SNEGSKA (reference sequence). The CDR3 loop reads CSARGLAGGYEQYL. The CDR3 coding sequence is TGCAGTGCTAGGGGACTAGCGGGGGGCTACGAGCAGTACTTA.

This clonotype was recorded many times. This rearrangement joins TRBV5-8 to TRBJ1-1; D gene uncertain. The germline CDR1 and CDR2 sequences are SGHTS and YDEGEE. The ends were cut back, 4 bases at V and 1 base at J, with 11 bases in the middle. The CDR3 length is 14 residues. The CDR3 here is CASSGFGGNTEAFF. In nucleotides, the CDR3 is TGTGCCAGCAGCGGTTTTGGAGGGAACACTGAAGCTTTCTTT.

This clonotype has only a few counts. The V and J genes are TRBV5-1 and TRBJ1-1; the D gene is possibly TRBD1 (6 bases). V dropped 4 bases and J dropped 3 bases, with 13 bases sitting between them. The CDR3 consists of 14 residues. Looked up from germline, CDR1 is SGHRS and CDR2 is YFSETQ. This CDR3 reads CASSPKGGDTEAFF. CDR3 bases: TGCGCCAGCAGCCCGAAGGGGGGTGACACTGAAGCTTTCTTT.

This clonotype was seen at least ten times. The gene calls are TRBV25-1 and TRBJ1-4, with D unresolved. CDR3 size: 13 residues. V shed 3 bases and J shed 10 bases, with 12 bases lying between them. Germline lookup yields CDR1 MGHDK and CDR2 SYGVNS. DNA for the CDR3: TGTGCCAGCAGTGAGGCGGCGAGTGGAAAACTGTTTTTT. It translates to CASSEAASGKLFF.

The rearrangement links TRBV2 to TRBJ1-2, with a possible D match to TRBD1 (6 bases). CDR3 length equals 14 residues. Trimming cost V 8 bases and J 7 bases, with 20 bases left between them. Germline CDR1 is SNHLY and CDR2 is FYNNEI. CDR3 nucleotides: TGTGCCAGCCAAGAGGGGAGAGGGGGGTCTGGCTACACCTTC. This encodes CASQEGRGGSGYTF. Filled out from reference TRBV2 and TRBJ1-2, the complete variable domain reads EPEVTQTPSHQVTQMGQEVILRCVPISNHLYFYWYRQILGQKVEFLVSFYNNEISEKSEIFDDQFSVERPDGSNFTLKIRSTKLEDSAMYFCASQEGRGGSGYTFGSGTRLTVV.

This clonotype was counted once. The chain recombines TRBV7-3 with TRBJ2-6; 10 nucleotides match TRBD1. The CDR3 is 17 amino acids. Trimming cost V 6 bases and J 2 bases; bases outside gene matches: 7. Germline V gene lookup returns CDR1 SGHTA and CDR2 FQGTGA. CDR3 sequence reads: CASSSPGQGAGANVLTF. In DNA form, the CDR3 reads TGTGCCAGCAGTTCCCCAGGACAGGGGGCTGGGGCCAACGTCCTGACTTTC.